Listed below are T cell receptor beta chains from one sample, sequenced in a study of blood T cell repertoires in COVID-19. Assay used: immunoSEQ multiplex PCR; TCRdb lists only in-frame clones, some missing. The repertoire has under 400,000 clones, around 90% of them found once; the top ten carry 3.5% to 4%. Input material: peripheral blood. The source is a woman aged 60-75 years with COVID-19, enrolled during active disease. CDR3s include the opening cysteine and the closing phenylalanine or tryptophan. D genes are given only for firm matches. Clone size is not always given. Where it is, it says once, few, many or a class for expanded clones.

j_gene,abundance,d_gene,v_gene,CDR3aa,CDR3nt
TRBJ1-2,.,.,TRBV6-5,CASSYSRTASLYGYTF,TGTGCCAGCAGTTACTCTCGGACAGCATCCCTCTATGGCTACACCTTC
TRBJ1-2,.,.,TRBV7-2,CASSLVRKKANYGYTF,TGTGCCAGCAGCTTAGTCAGGAAAAAAGCTAACTATGGCTACACCTTC
TRBJ2-1,.,TRBD1,TRBV27,CASSFPIPKQGVSYNEQFF,TGTGCCAGCAGTTTCCCAATACCCAAACAGGGGGTCTCCTACAATGAGCAGTTCTTC
TRBJ1-6,.,.,TRBV11-2,CASSLTASGSPLHF,TGTGCCAGCAGCTTAACAGCATCAGGTTCACCCCTCCACTTT
TRBJ1-2,once,TRBD1,TRBV27,CASSLKGANYGYTF,TGTGCCAGCAGTTTAAAGGGGGCGAACTATGGCTACACCTTC
TRBJ2-2,once,TRBD1,TRBV7-9,CASSLGTETGELFF,TGTGCCAGCAGCTTGGGGACAGAAACCGGGGAGCTGTTTTTT
TRBJ2-5,.,.,TRBV20-1,CSALPGETQYF,TGCAGTGCTCTTCCCGGAGAGACCCAGTACTTC
TRBJ2-7,.,TRBD1,TRBV7-9,CASSARDRTEQYF,TGTGCCAGCAGCGCCCGGGACAGGACGGAGCAGTACTTC
TRBJ2-7,.,.,TRBV19,CASSIMSGLISPGNEQYF,TGTGCCAGTAGTATAATGAGTGGGTTGATTTCCCCCGGGAACGAGCAGTACTTC
TRBJ2-7,.,.,TRBV7-9,CASTPVGPLSYEQYF,TGTGCCAGCACCCCGGTGGGGCCTCTTTCCTACGAGCAGTACTTC
TRBJ2-7,.,TRBD2,TRBV27,CASSPMWGGEQYF,TGTGCCAGCAGTCCTATGTGGGGGGGCGAGCAGTACTTC
TRBJ1-1,.,.,TRBV18,CASSPLGVDTEAFF,TGTGCCAGCTCACCTCTAGGGGTGGACACTGAAGCTTTCTTT
TRBJ1-5,few,TRBD1,TRBV2,CASSEVGTGYQPQHF,TGTGCCAGCAGTGAGGTAGGGACAGGCTATCAGCCCCAGCATTTT
TRBJ1-1,.,.,TRBV2,CASREIPEAFF,TGTGCCAGCAGAGAGATACCTGAAGCTTTCTTT
TRBJ1-6,.,.,TRBV27,CASSLRPSRDSPLHF,TGTGCCAGCAGTTTAAGGCCGAGCAGGGATTCACCCCTCCACTTT
TRBJ2-5,.,.,TRBV9,CASSVGGGETQYF,TGTGCCAGCAGCGTTGGAGGCGGAGAGACCCAGTACTTC
TRBJ1-2,.,TRBD1,TRBV25-1,CASSDQGGGYGYTF,TGTGCCAGCAGTGACCAGGGGGGAGGCTATGGCTACACCTTC
TRBJ2-5,.,TRBD2,TRBV5-1,CASSLAPSGGHGQETQYF,TGCGCCAGCAGCTTGGCGCCTAGCGGGGGGCACGGGCAAGAGACCCAGTACTTC
TRBJ1-5,.,TRBD1,TRBV3-1/TRBV3-2,CASSQASQGSQPQHF,TGTGCCAGCAGCCAAGCCTCACAGGGGAGTCAGCCCCAGCATTTT
TRBJ1-6,.,TRBD1,TRBV12-3/TRBV12-4,CASTGQGNSPLHF,TGTGCCAGCACCGGACAGGGGAATTCACCCCTCCACTTT
TRBJ1-1,.,.,TRBV9,CASSTRGGANTEAFF,TGTGCCAGCAGCACGCGGGGGGGAGCGAACACTGAAGCTTTCTTT
TRBJ1-2,.,.,TRBV19,CASAGEDWSYTF,TGTGCCAGCGCCGGCGAGGACTGGAGCTACACCTTC
TRBJ2-7,.,.,TRBV28,CASSLYSGTYEQYF,TGTGCCAGCAGTTTATACTCAGGAACCTACGAGCAGTACTTC
TRBJ1-2,.,.,TRBV21-1,CASSKMCGSPYMHNYGYTF,TGTGCCAGCAGCAAAATGTGCGGATCCCCCTACATGCATAACTATGGCTACACCTTC
TRBJ2-2,once,TRBD1,TRBV18,CASSVGQGRRNTGELFF,TGTGCCAGCTCAGTGGGACAGGGCCGCCGTAACACCGGGGAGCTGTTTTTT
TRBJ1-1,.,TRBD1,TRBV11-3,CASSYGQGSPAFF,TGTGCCAGCAGCTACGGACAGGGCTCACCCGCTTTCTTT
TRBJ2-3,.,TRBD2,TRBV18,CASSPPVSGGSTDTQYF,TGTGCCAGCTCACCACCCGTTAGCGGGGGGAGCACAGATACGCAGTATTTT
TRBJ2-1,.,TRBD2,TRBV6-6,CASSPGTSGGPGGEQFF,TGTGCCAGCAGTCCCGGGACTAGCGGGGGGCCGGGGGGTGAGCAGTTCTTC
TRBJ2-3,.,.,TRBV15,CATSRDLGRDNYF,TGTGCCACCAGCAGAGATCTCGGCAGGGACAATTATTTT
TRBJ2-5,.,.,TRBV5-1,CASSFFQQETQYF,TGCGCCAGCAGCTTTTTCCAACAAGAGACCCAGTACTTC
TRBJ2-7,.,.,TRBV5-6,CASSLGQNYEQYF,TGTGCCAGCAGCTTGGGGCAGAACTACGAGCAGTACTTC
TRBJ2-2,.,.,TRBV9,CASSPGSANTGELFF,TGTGCCAGCAGTCCGGGGTCCGCGAACACCGGGGAGCTGTTTTTT
TRBJ2-5,.,.,TRBV7-8,CASSRGGDQETQYF,TGTGCCAGCAGTCGAGGAGGAGACCAAGAGACCCAGTACTTC
TRBJ2-1,.,TRBD2,TRBV4-1,CASSQPPGLAADYEQFF,TGCGCCAGCAGCCAACCACCGGGACTAGCGGCAGACTATGAGCAGTTCTTC
TRBJ2-3,.,.,TRBV5-1,CASSLTTVPADTQYF,TGCGCCAGCAGCTTGACGACAGTACCCGCGGATACGCAGTATTTT
TRBJ2-5,.,TRBD2,TRBV4-1,CASSQDIAASKRERETQYF,TGCGCCAGCAGCCAAGATATCGCCGCCAGTAAGCGGGAACGGGAGACCCAGTACTTC
TRBJ1-2,once,.,TRBV7-8,CASSLTRDFYGYTF,TGTGCCAGCAGCTTAACTCGGGACTTCTATGGCTACACCTTC
TRBJ2-1,.,.,TRBV7-6,CASSSGTYEQFF,TGTGCCAGCAGTTCGGGGACTTACGAGCAGTTCTTC
TRBJ1-5,.,.,TRBV14,CASSPGGGNQPQHF,TGTGCCAGCAGCCCCGGAGGAGGCAATCAGCCCCAGCATTTT
TRBJ2-5,.,TRBD2,TRBV11-3,CASSAGLAGEQETQYF,TGTGCCAGCAGCGCCGGACTAGCGGGGGAACAAGAGACCCAGTACTTC
TRBJ2-7,.,.,TRBV28,CASSLSEPVARYEQYF,TGTGCCAGCAGTTTATCTGAACCAGTGGCCCGCTACGAGCAGTACTTC
TRBJ1-1,.,TRBD1,TRBV2,CASSQIPGQANTEAFF,TGTGCCAGCAGTCAAATCCCGGGACAGGCGAACACTGAAGCTTTCTTT
TRBJ2-3,.,.,TRBV2,CASTKRPGSIPDTQYF,TGTGCCAGTACTAAGAGGCCTGGTTCGATCCCAGATACGCAGTATTTT